This passage covers 31 T cell receptor beta chains from one sample sequenced in a study of blood T cell repertoires in COVID-19. Sequencing used immunoSEQ multiplex PCR; TCRdb keeps in-frame clones, though not all of them. The sample holds some 250,000 clones, around nine tenths seen once. Sequencing used PBMCs or T cells enriched from blood (not recorded which). The receptors were gathered from a man in his forties who had recovered from COVID-19.

V usage is TRBV7-3 and J usage is TRBJ2-7, with a tentative D call TRBD1 (5 bases). The CDR3 loop spans 14 amino acids. Germline V gene sequence: CDR1 SGHTA, CDR2 FQGTGA. The V end lost 1 base, the J end lost 3 bases, and 10 bases lay between the germline ends. The CDR3 loop is CASSLMGQGYEQYF. As DNA, the CDR3 is TGTGCCAGCAGCTTAATGGGTCAGGGCTACGAGCAGTACTTC.

The chain carries TRBV28 and TRBJ1-6; D call uncertain. There are 16 residues in the CDR3. CDR1 and CDR2 (germline): MDHEN, SYDVKM. V was cut by 6 bases and J by 0 bases, with 12 bases left in between. CDR3 residues: CASRTVRSSYNSPLHF. CDR3 bases: TGTGCCAGCAGAACCGTCCGGAGCTCCTATAATTCACCCCTCCACTTT.

The V call is TRBV3-1 (or the pseudogene TRBV3-2), the J call TRBJ1-2; the D gene is possibly TRBD1 (5 bases). This CDR3 region has 14 residues. V lost 4 bases and J 8 bases, leaving 17 bases between the germline ends. The germline CDR1 and CDR2 sequences are LGHDT and YNNKEL (reference sequence). In DNA, the CDR3 is TGTGCCAGCAGCCCCTTAGACAGCCCAGCAGGCTACACCTTC. Translating it yields CASSPLDSPAGYTF.

The V and J genes are TRBV3-1 (or the pseudogene TRBV3-2) and TRBJ1-6, with D unresolved. The V gene lost 7 bases and the J gene lost 5 bases, with 9 bases spanning the gap. This CDR3 comprises 13 residues. The germline CDR1 and CDR2 sequences are LGHDT and YNNKEL (reference sequence). The CDR3 nucleotides read TGTGCCAGCACCAAGTCGGATAATTCACCCCTCCACTTT. Amino acid sequence: CASTKSDNSPLHF.

The chain combines TRBV19 with TRBJ1-3, with 10 bases that match TRBD1. This CDR3 is built from 16 residues. Trimming removed 6 bases from V and 2 bases from J; junction bases left unmatched: 7. CDR1 and CDR2 from the germline V gene are LNHDA and SQIVND (reference sequence). CDR3 sequence reads: CASRPPGTGAGNTIYF. The CDR3 DNA reads as TGTGCCAGTAGGCCCCCGGGGACAGGGGCTGGAAACACCATATATTTT. Based on the CDR3 plus reference TRBV19 and TRBJ1-3, the full variable domain is DGGITQSPKYLFRKEGQNVTLSCEQNLNHDAMYWYRQDPGQGLRLIYYSQIVNDFQKGDIAEGYSVSREKKESFPLTVTSAQKNPTAFYLCASRPPGTGAGNTIYFGEGSWLTVV.

The chain employs TRBV7-9 and TRBJ1-2, with 9 bases identical to TRBD1. The CDR3 covers 15 residues. CDR1 is SEHNR, CDR2 FQNEAQ, per germline (reference sequence). Losses at the gene ends were 3 bases for V and 4 bases for J; bases not matched to a gene: 6. The CDR3 DNA reads as TGTGCCAGCAGCTTTGGGGGACAGGGCGGCTATGGCTACACCTTC. Its protein is CASSFGGQGGYGYTF.

This clone was counted a single time. The chain recombines TRBV5-5 with TRBJ1-1; 7 bases agree with TRBD1. V dropped 7 bases and J dropped 2; count of bases not matched to a gene: 8. There are 14 residues in the CDR3. Looked up from germline, CDR1 is SGHKS and CDR2 is YYEKEE (reference sequence). As DNA, the CDR3 is TGTGCCAGCGGGATACAGGGGACTAACACTGAAGCTTTCTTT. Protein sequence: CASGIQGTNTEAFF.

The chain joins TRBV4-1 to TRBJ1-2; D gene unclear. Germline CDR1 MGHRA, CDR2 YSYEKL. V gave up 1 base and J gave up 1 base, with 13 bases separating them. The CDR3 totals 16 residues. The CDR3 spells CASSQVLQKNNYGYTF. The CDR3 DNA sequence: TGCGCCAGCAGCCAAGTCCTTCAGAAGAATAACTATGGCTACACCTTC.

The genes are TRBV5-1 and TRBJ2-3, with 8 bases lining up with TRBD2. The CDR3 covers 13 residues. CDR1 is SGHRS and CDR2 is YFSETQ in the germline V gene. Trimming took 3 bases from V and 5 from J; bases not matched to a gene: 2. CDR3 nucleotide sequence: TGCGCCAGCAGCTGGACTAGCCAAGATACGCAGTATTTT. As protein: CASSWTSQDTQYF.

The rearrangement uses TRBV29-1 and TRBJ2-2; possible D gene TRBD1, 5 bases. This CDR3 comprises 12 residues. The V and J ends lost 7 bases and 1 base respectively, with 7 bases between them. Germline V lookup: CDR1 SQVTM, CDR2 ANQGSEA. The CDR3 DNA sequence: TGCAGCGGTACAGGGAACACCGGGGAGCTGTTTTTT. It codes for CSGTGNTGELFF.

The chain joins TRBV5-1 to TRBJ1-3; D perhaps matches TRBD1 (5 bases). The CDR3 consists of 16 residues. V lost 0 bases and J 0 bases, leaving 10 bases between the germline ends. In germline, CDR1 is SGHRS, CDR2 YFSETQ. For the CDR3, the DNA is TGCGCCAGCAGCTTGGGGGGCCCCGTCTCTGGAAACACCATATATTTT. Protein: CASSLGGPVSGNTIYF. The full variable domain, with the rest looked up from reference TRBV5-1 and TRBJ1-3, is KAGVTQTPRYLIKTRGQQVTLSCSPISGHRSVSWYQQTPGQGLQFLFEYFSETQRNKGNFPGRFSGRQFSNSRSEMNVSTLELGDSALYLCASSLGGPVSGNTIYFGEGSWLTVV.

CDR3 loop: CASSPLPTGELFF. CDR3 nucleotide sequence: TGTGCCAGCTCACCACTCCCTACCGGGGAGCTGTTTTTT. The rearrangement uses TRBV18 and TRBJ2-2; D gene unclear. The CDR3 has 13 residues. The V gene's germline CDR1 is KGHSH and CDR2 LQKENI. V lost 1 base and J lost 5, with 5 bases in between.

The chain has TRBV3-1 (or the pseudogene TRBV3-2) and TRBJ1-3; 12 bases map to TRBD1. The germline CDR1 and CDR2 sequences are LGHDT and YNNKEL (reference sequence). This CDR3 comprises 16 residues. The ends lost 5 bases at V and 4 bases at J; junction bases unmatched: 6. The CDR3 sequence is CASSSGQGAQGNTIYF. CDR3 DNA: TGTGCCAGCAGCTCGGGACAGGGGGCGCAAGGAAACACCATATATTTT.

The chain joins TRBV5-5 to TRBJ2-5; 7 nucleotides match TRBD1. CDR1 is SGHKS, CDR2 YYEKEE, per germline (reference sequence). J lost 5 bases, V lost 4 bases, and 5 bases had no gene match. The CDR3 loop spans 13 amino acids. The CDR3 loop is CASSAGTVETQYF. The CDR3, as DNA: TGTGCCAGCAGCGCCGGGACAGTGGAGACCCAGTACTTC.

The gene calls are TRBV4-1 and TRBJ2-7; the match to TRBD2 covers 9 bases. Germline CDR1 is MGHRA and CDR2 is YSYEKL. The CDR3 spans 16 residues. The junction had 3 bases not matched to a gene; V was cut back by 0 bases and J by 0 bases. DNA of the CDR3: TGCGCCAGCAGCCAAGAAGGCGGGGGGGCCTCCTACGAGCAGTACTTC. Amino acid sequence: CASSQEGGGASYEQYF.

The chain employs TRBV19 and TRBJ1-5; D is possibly TRBD1 (5 bases). The CDR3 totals 15 residues. Trimming removed 3 bases at V and 7 bases at J, with 16 bases between. Germline CDR1 reads LNHDA; CDR2 reads SQIVND (reference sequence). This chain's CDR3 is CASSMPPGGAQPQHF. The CDR3 nucleotides are TGTGCCAGTAGTATGCCCCCGGGCGGGGCCCAGCCCCAGCATTTT. The full variable domain, with the rest looked up from reference TRBV19 and TRBJ1-5, is DGGITQSPKYLFRKEGQNVTLSCEQNLNHDAMYWYRQDPGQGLRLIYYSQIVNDFQKGDIAEGYSVSREKKESFPLTVTSAQKNPTAFYLCASSMPPGGAQPQHFGDGTRLSIL.

This chain links TRBV9 with TRBJ1-6; D unresolved. The germline V and J ends were trimmed by 4 bases and 9 bases, with 11 bases remaining between them. The CDR3 has 13 residues. Germline lookup yields CDR1 SGDLS and CDR2 YYNGEE. CDR3 amino acids: CASSLQITSPLHF. The CDR3 DNA follows: TGTGCCAGCAGCCTCCAGATCACTTCACCCCTCCACTTT.

This sequence joins TRBV11-3 and TRBJ2-7; D perhaps matches TRBD2 (6 bases). Trimming stripped 0 bases from V and 4 bases from J, with 10 bases between. The CDR3 is 14 amino acids. The germline gives CDR1 SGHNT, CDR2 YENEEA. CDR3: CASSLDLRGYEQYF. CDR3 nucleotide sequence: TGTGCCAGCAGCTTAGATCTGCGGGGATACGAGCAGTACTTC.

V and J are TRBV15 and TRBJ2-2; TRBD2 aligns across 7 bases. The CDR3 consists of 18 residues. CDR1 and CDR2 from the germline V gene are LNHNV and YYDKDF (reference sequence). With V trimmed by 1 base and J by 0 bases, 8 bases remained unmatched. The CDR3 sequence is CATSRAILAQANTGELFF. Here the CDR3 DNA reads TGTGCCACCAGCAGAGCCATACTAGCGCAGGCGAACACCGGGGAGCTGTTTTTT.

The chain joins TRBV7-2 to TRBJ1-1, with D uncertain. CDR3 length: 13 residues. CDR1 SGHTA and CDR2 FQGNSA come from the germline V gene. Trimming stripped 4 bases from V and 5 bases from J, with 11 bases between. The CDR3 loop reads CASSSQGRTEAFF. CDR3 DNA sequence: TGTGCCAGCAGCTCGCAAGGGAGGACTGAAGCTTTCTTT.

The chain recombines TRBV4-3 with TRBJ2-5; 15 nucleotides line up with TRBD2. Per germline, CDR1 LGHNA and CDR2 YSLEER. This CDR3 spans 18 amino acids. The trim removed 0 bases at V and 6 bases at J, leaving 8 bases unmatched. The CDR3: CASSQDLGTSGRLKTQYF. The CDR3 nucleotides read TGCGCCAGCAGCCAAGATTTAGGGACTAGCGGGAGGTTGAAGACCCAGTACTTC.

The V and J genes are TRBV6-5 and TRBJ2-3, with 7 bases lining up with TRBD1. This CDR3 comprises 14 residues. The germline V gene has CDR1 MNHEY and CDR2 SVGAGI. The junction had 3 bases not matched to a gene; V was cut back by 6 bases and J by 0 bases. The CDR3 DNA is TGTGCCAGCAGACTGGGACAGAGCACAGATACGCAGTATTTT. Translated, it gives CASRLGQSTDTQYF.

V and J are TRBV18 and TRBJ1-5; D ambiguous. Trimming pared 5 bases from V and 5 bases from J, leaving 10 bases between. This CDR3 comprises 13 residues. Germline-derived CDR1 and CDR2 are KGHSH and LQKENI. CDR3 bases: TGTGCCAGCTCAGCGCACAGTGATCAGCCCCAGCATTTT. This encodes CASSAHSDQPQHF. Using reference TRBV18 and TRBJ1-5 for the parts outside the CDR3, the full variable domain is NAGVMQNPRHLVRRRGQEARLRCSPMKGHSHVYWYRQLPEEGLKFMVYLQKENIIDESGMPKERFSAEFPKEGPSILRIQQVVRGDSAAYFCASSAHSDQPQHFGDGTRLSIL.

V and J are TRBV6-1 and TRBJ2-2; 11 bases map to TRBD2. The CDR3 contains 20 residues. Losses at the gene ends were 1 base for V and 4 bases for J; bases not matched to a gene: 14. Germline-derived CDR1 and CDR2 are MNHNS and SASEGT. CDR3 DNA sequence: TGTGCCAGCAGTGAAGTAACTCCTTGGGTAGCGGGAGGGGTCACCGGGGAGCTGTTTTTT. This translates into CASSEVTPWVAGGVTGELFF.

This rearrangement joins TRBV7-7 to TRBJ2-7, with 10 positions matching TRBD1. J lost 4 bases, V lost 5 bases, and 2 bases had no gene match. This CDR3 spans 13 amino acids. Germline V CDR1 and CDR2: SSHAT, FNYEAQ (reference sequence). CDR3 amino acids: CASSRDRGYEQYF. In nucleotides, the CDR3 is TGTGCCAGCAGCCGGGACAGGGGTTACGAGCAGTACTTC.

This chain connects TRBV19 to TRBJ1-5; tentatively, D is TRBD1 (6 bases). The CDR3 totals 13 residues. Trimming stripped 6 bases from V and 6 bases from J, with 12 bases between. Germline V gene data show CDR1 as LNHDA and CDR2 as SQIVND (reference sequence). Here the CDR3 reads CASRDRGSQPQHF. The CDR3 DNA is TGTGCCAGTAGGGATAGGGGGAGTCAGCCCCAGCATTTT.

The gene calls are TRBV27 and TRBJ1-3; D gene unclear. CDR1 and CDR2 (germline): MNHEY, SMNVEV (reference sequence). The CDR3 length is 17 residues. With 5 bases removed from V and 2 bases from J, the gap between germline ends came to 19 bases. This CDR3 reads CASSRTLPGNTGNTIYF. CDR3 DNA sequence: TGTGCCAGCAGTCGGACTCTACCGGGCAATACTGGAAACACCATATATTTT.

This chain connects TRBV14 to TRBJ2-1; 10 nucleotides line up with TRBD1. V was pared by 1 base and J by 6 bases, with 6 bases of the junction left unmatched. CDR1 and CDR2 (germline): SGHDN, FVKESK. The length of the CDR3 is 16 residues. CDR3 in DNA: TGTGCCAGCAGCCAAGTGTCCGGGACAGGGGTCAATGAGCAGTTCTTC. Amino acids: CASSQVSGTGVNEQFF.

The gene calls are TRBV5-1 and TRBJ1-4, with D perhaps matching TRBD1 (6 bases). From germline, CDR1 is SGHRS and CDR2 YFSETQ. Trimming removed 1 base from V and 2 bases from J, with 12 bases in between. CDR3 length: 16 amino acids. The CDR3 DNA reads TGCGCCAGCAGCTTGACTACAGGGCCTACTAATGAAAAACTGTTTTTT. This translates into CASSLTTGPTNEKLFF.

The chain combines TRBV19 with TRBJ2-5, with 8 nucleotides matching TRBD1. Losses at the gene ends were 9 bases for V and 6 bases for J; bases not matched to a gene: 9. CDR1 and CDR2 from the germline V gene are LNHDA and SQIVND (reference sequence). There are 13 residues in the CDR3. CDR3 amino acids: CASQDRGRKTQYF. In DNA form, the CDR3 reads TGTGCCAGCCAAGACAGGGGACGTAAGACCCAGTACTTC.

The chain recombines TRBV6-5 with TRBJ2-1, with a possible D match to TRBD1 (5 bases). The CDR3 loop spans 13 amino acids. Germline CDR1 is MNHEY and CDR2 is SVGAGI. Trimming stripped 10 bases from V and 8 bases from J, with 18 bases between. The CDR3 is CATIKQGTDEQFF. The CDR3 DNA reads TGTGCCACCATCAAGCAGGGCACGGATGAGCAGTTCTTC.